The source of this T cell receptor beta chain is a study of PD-1 blockade in classical Hodgkin lymphoma. Study outcomes and limitations: Newly diagnosed patients were reported to start with lower TCR diversity than healthy donors. What drove the repertoire differences, possibly disease activity or prior therapy, has not been defined.

TCRdb's table, derived via immunoSEQ multiplex PCR, lists solely in-frame clones and lacks some. Of fewer than 20,000 clones listed, around 86% are singletons. Turning to this clone: The antigen is unknown.

The time point denotes: newly diagnosed, previously untreated cHL patient sample. The study purified CD4+ T cells from thawed PBMCs using magnetic negative selection. Comparison PBMCs came from previously untreated, newly diagnosed classical Hodgkin lymphoma patients. CDR3 size: 11 residues. V was cut by 7 bases and J by 2 bases, with 6 bases left in between. Germline lookup yields CDR1 PRHDT and CDR2 FYEKMQ (reference sequence). The chain links TRBV13 to TRBJ2-7; no clear D. Sequencing used CD4+ T cells from blood. The clonotype comes from a human donor with classical Hodgkin lymphoma. CDR3 sequence reads: CASTNAYEQYF. CDR3 DNA sequence: TGTGCCAGCACGAATGCCTACGAGCAGTACTTC.